This T cell receptor (beta chain) was observed in a study of cytomegalovirus exposure and HLA in healthy donors. The germline gives CDR1 SGHNT, CDR2 YENEEA. There are 12 residues in the CDR3. V was clipped by 5 bases and J by 6 bases; unmatched bases: 4. Note on this clone: Its target is unknown.

Whole-study results and caveats: The finding came from a later analysis; first-cohort TCR clusters tended to co-occur in the 130 or so validation repertoires.

The table came from immunoSEQ multiplex PCR; TCRdb's copy has only in-frame clones and leaves some out. Of some 250,000 clones listed, about 92% are singletons. This receptor was taken from a woman in her twenties or thirties in good health and CMV-seronegative. V and J are TRBV11-3 and TRBJ2-7; 7 positions match TRBD1. The source material was PBMCs. The DNA for the CDR3 is TGTGCCAGCAGCAACTCAGGGGGCGAGCAGTACTTC. It specifies CASSNSGGEQYF.